The 2 T cell receptor beta chains reported below all come from one sample, sequenced in a study of monozygotic twins with inflammatory bowel disease. Reanalyzing the 5' RACE reads, TCRdb keeps one entry per CDR3 protein, without DNA. The table lists under 350,000 distinct CDR3 sequences. The specimen was blood. These receptors were collected from a human donor with ulcerative colitis or Crohn's disease, or a healthy co-twin of an affected twin (not recorded which).

J is TRBJ1-3 and V is TRBV11-2; checking the TCRdb D call of TRBD1 is not possible without DNA. This CDR3 has 19 amino acids. Germline lookup yields CDR1 SGHAT and CDR2 FQNNGV. CDR3 loop: CASSRPGGTGRGTGNTIYF.

The chain employs TRBV5-1 and TRBJ1-1. The germline CDR1 and CDR2 sequences are SGHRS and YFSETQ. The length of the CDR3 is 14 residues. CDR3: CASSLGLINTEAFF.